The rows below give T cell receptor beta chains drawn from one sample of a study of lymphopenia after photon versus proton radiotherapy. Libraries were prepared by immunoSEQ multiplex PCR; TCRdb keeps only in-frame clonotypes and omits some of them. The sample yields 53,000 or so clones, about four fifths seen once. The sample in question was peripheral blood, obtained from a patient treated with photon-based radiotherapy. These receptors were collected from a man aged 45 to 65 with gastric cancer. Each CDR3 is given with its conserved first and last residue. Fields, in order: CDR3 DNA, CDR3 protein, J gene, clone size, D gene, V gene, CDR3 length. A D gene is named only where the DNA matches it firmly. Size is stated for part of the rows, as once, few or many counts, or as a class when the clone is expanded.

CDR3 DNA: TGTGCCAGCAGCAAATCGGGACAGTACCAAGAGACCCAGTACTTC
CDR3 protein: CASSKSGQYQETQYF
J gene: TRBJ2-5
clone size: -
D gene: -
V gene: TRBV21-1
CDR3 length: 15

CDR3 DNA: TGCAGTGCTCTAAGCGGGTTTGAGCAGTTCTTC
CDR3 protein: CSALSGFEQFF
J gene: TRBJ2-1
clone size: -
D gene: -
V gene: TRBV20-1
CDR3 length: 11

CDR3 DNA: TGTGCCAGCAGTGAACGGGGGTGGAACATTCAGTACTTC
CDR3 protein: CASSERGWNIQYF
J gene: TRBJ2-4
clone size: -
D gene: -
V gene: TRBV6-5
CDR3 length: 13

CDR3 DNA: TGTGCCAGCAGTGAGAGACAGGGTTCCTACGAGCAGTACTTC
CDR3 protein: CASSERQGSYEQYF
J gene: TRBJ2-7
clone size: -
D gene: TRBD1
V gene: TRBV6-1
CDR3 length: 14

CDR3 DNA: TGCGCCAGCAGCTTGGCGACAGGCGGCGGCGGGGAGCTGTTTTTT
CDR3 protein: CASSLATGGGGELFF
J gene: TRBJ2-2
clone size: -
D gene: -
V gene: TRBV5-1
CDR3 length: 15

CDR3 DNA: TGTGCCAGCAGTTTATACAGGACATCCACCTCCTACGAGCAGTACTTC
CDR3 protein: CASSLYRTSTSYEQYF
J gene: TRBJ2-7
clone size: few
D gene: -
V gene: TRBV28
CDR3 length: 16

CDR3 DNA: TGTGCCATCTTGGACCGGACAGGGTTCTACGAGCAGTACTTC
CDR3 protein: CAILDRTGFYEQYF
J gene: TRBJ2-7
clone size: -
D gene: TRBD1
V gene: TRBV28
CDR3 length: 14

CDR3 DNA: TGCAGCGTTGAAGATGTTCAGGGGCCGAACACCGGGGAGCTGTTTTTT
CDR3 protein: CSVEDVQGPNTGELFF
J gene: TRBJ2-2
clone size: -
D gene: -
V gene: TRBV29-1
CDR3 length: 16

CDR3 DNA: TGTGCCAGCAGCCCACAGGGCTACACTGAAGCTTTCTTT
CDR3 protein: CASSPQGYTEAFF
J gene: TRBJ1-1
clone size: -
D gene: -
V gene: TRBV6-6
CDR3 length: 13

CDR3 DNA: TGTGCCAGCCTCCGAGGGGGTGAGAACACTGAAGCTTTCTTT
CDR3 protein: CASLRGGENTEAFF
J gene: TRBJ1-1
clone size: -
D gene: -
V gene: TRBV13
CDR3 length: 14

CDR3 DNA: TGTGCCAGCAGTGACCCGGGACTAGCGGGATCCTACGAGCAGTACTTC
CDR3 protein: CASSDPGLAGSYEQYF
J gene: TRBJ2-7
clone size: once
D gene: TRBD2
V gene: TRBV2
CDR3 length: 16

CDR3 DNA: TGTGCCAGCAGTGAAACCCCTGGGGACCTGAGCAATCAGCCCCAGCATTTT
CDR3 protein: CASSETPGDLSNQPQHF
J gene: TRBJ1-5
clone size: once
D gene: -
V gene: TRBV2
CDR3 length: 17

CDR3 DNA: TGTGCCAGCACCACCCGTTGGGGGGCGCGGGAGACCCAGCACTTC
CDR3 protein: CASTTRWGARETQHF
J gene: TRBJ2-5
clone size: -
D gene: -
V gene: TRBV11-1
CDR3 length: 15

CDR3 DNA: TGTGCCAGCTCACTAGACTCTCCCCGCGACGAGCAGTACTTC
CDR3 protein: CASSLDSPRDEQYF
J gene: TRBJ2-7
clone size: once
D gene: -
V gene: TRBV18
CDR3 length: 14

CDR3 DNA: TGTGCCAGCAGCTTATCAGGGGCAACTAATGAAAAACTGTTTTTT
CDR3 protein: CASSLSGATNEKLFF
J gene: TRBJ1-4
clone size: -
D gene: -
V gene: TRBV7-9
CDR3 length: 15

CDR3 DNA: TGTGCCAGCAGCTCCGGCCCGGACAGGGTCCGGCCCCAGCATTTT
CDR3 protein: CASSSGPDRVRPQHF
J gene: TRBJ1-5
clone size: -
D gene: TRBD1
V gene: TRBV6-5
CDR3 length: 15

CDR3 DNA: TGCGCCAGCAGCCAGACAGGGACTTATGGCTACACCTTC
CDR3 protein: CASSQTGTYGYTF
J gene: TRBJ1-2
clone size: -
D gene: TRBD1
V gene: TRBV4-3
CDR3 length: 13

CDR3 DNA: TGCGCCAGCAGCTTGGGGGACAGGGGTGGCGAGCAGTACTTC
CDR3 protein: CASSLGDRGGEQYF
J gene: TRBJ2-7
clone size: -
D gene: TRBD1
V gene: TRBV5-1
CDR3 length: 14

CDR3 DNA: TGTGCCAGCAGCGTAGATAGCGGGAGTCGGGATGAGCAGTTCTTC
CDR3 protein: CASSVDSGSRDEQFF
J gene: TRBJ2-1
clone size: -
D gene: TRBD2
V gene: TRBV9
CDR3 length: 15

CDR3 DNA: TGTGCCAGCAGCTTAAGGCCAGGGCCCCCTTCCTACGAGCAGTACTTC
CDR3 protein: CASSLRPGPPSYEQYF
J gene: TRBJ2-7
clone size: -
D gene: -
V gene: TRBV7-8
CDR3 length: 16

CDR3 DNA: TGCGCCAGCAGCAAGACAGGGGATGGAAGGGAAGCTTTCTTT
CDR3 protein: CASSKTGDGREAFF
J gene: TRBJ1-1
clone size: -
D gene: TRBD1
V gene: TRBV5-1
CDR3 length: 14

CDR3 DNA: TGTGCCAGCAGTTCACCATTTGACGGTAACACTGAAGCTTTCTTT
CDR3 protein: CASSSPFDGNTEAFF
J gene: TRBJ1-1
clone size: once
D gene: -
V gene: TRBV27
CDR3 length: 15

CDR3 DNA: TGTGCCAGCAGCCACCCACGTCGGCCCTACGAGCAGTACTTC
CDR3 protein: CASSHPRRPYEQYF
J gene: TRBJ2-7
clone size: once
D gene: -
V gene: TRBV11-2
CDR3 length: 14

CDR3 DNA: TGCAGCGTTCGAGACAGGGCTAACACTGAAGCTTTCTTT
CDR3 protein: CSVRDRANTEAFF
J gene: TRBJ1-1
clone size: -
D gene: TRBD1
V gene: TRBV29-1
CDR3 length: 13

CDR3 DNA: TGTGCCAGCAGCCCCCGGACTAGCGGGAGTGGCTACAATGAGCAGTTCTTC
CDR3 protein: CASSPRTSGSGYNEQFF
J gene: TRBJ2-1
clone size: -
D gene: TRBD2
V gene: TRBV7-9
CDR3 length: 17

CDR3 DNA: TGTGCCTGGAGTGCACAGGGGAACACTGAAGCTTTCTTT
CDR3 protein: CAWSAQGNTEAFF
J gene: TRBJ1-1
clone size: -
D gene: -
V gene: TRBV30
CDR3 length: 13

CDR3 DNA: TGTGCCAGCAGTCTGGCAGGGCCCCCGAACGAGCAGTACTTC
CDR3 protein: CASSLAGPPNEQYF
J gene: TRBJ2-7
clone size: once
D gene: -
V gene: TRBV6-5
CDR3 length: 14

CDR3 DNA: TGTGCCAGCAGTTCGACGGGACGGAAGGGAGGATCGGCCGAGCAGTACTTC
CDR3 protein: CASSSTGRKGGSAEQYF
J gene: TRBJ2-7
clone size: few
D gene: -
V gene: TRBV28
CDR3 length: 17

CDR3 DNA: TGTGCCAGCAGTGAACCGCGGGCAGGTCGGTGGGCTTTCTTT
CDR3 protein: CASSEPRAGRWAFF
J gene: TRBJ1-1
clone size: -
D gene: -
V gene: TRBV6-1
CDR3 length: 14

CDR3 DNA: TGTGCCAGCAAGAGGGGACAGGGGGTCACTGAAGCTTTCTTT
CDR3 protein: CASKRGQGVTEAFF
J gene: TRBJ1-1
clone size: -
D gene: TRBD1
V gene: TRBV28
CDR3 length: 14

CDR3 DNA: TGTGCCAGCTCACGGGGACTAGCGGAATTCTACGAGCAGTACTTC
CDR3 protein: CASSRGLAEFYEQYF
J gene: TRBJ2-7
clone size: few
D gene: TRBD2
V gene: TRBV18
CDR3 length: 15

CDR3 DNA: TGTGCCAGCAGCGCGCGACTAGCGGGAATCGTTGAGCAGTTCTTC
CDR3 protein: CASSARLAGIVEQFF
J gene: TRBJ2-1
clone size: few
D gene: TRBD2
V gene: TRBV9
CDR3 length: 15

CDR3 DNA: TGTGCCAGCAGCAGGACTAGCGGATCCTACGAGCAGTACTTC
CDR3 protein: CASSRTSGSYEQYF
J gene: TRBJ2-7
clone size: -
D gene: TRBD2
V gene: TRBV27
CDR3 length: 14

CDR3 DNA: TGTGCCAGCAGCGATAAGGGACTAGCGGTAAGCTCCTACGAGCAGTACTTC
CDR3 protein: CASSDKGLAVSSYEQYF
J gene: TRBJ2-7
clone size: -
D gene: TRBD2
V gene: TRBV7-2
CDR3 length: 17

CDR3 DNA: TGTGCCAGCAGCTTAGCGGTGTCCAGCTCCTACGAGCAGTACTTC
CDR3 protein: CASSLAVSSSYEQYF
J gene: TRBJ2-7
clone size: -
D gene: -
V gene: TRBV7-9
CDR3 length: 15

CDR3 DNA: TGTGCTAGTGGTTTCGACGGGGGCTCTGGAAACACCATATATTTT
CDR3 protein: CASGFDGGSGNTIYF
J gene: TRBJ1-3
clone size: few
D gene: -
V gene: TRBV12-5
CDR3 length: 15

CDR3 DNA: TGTGCCAGCAGTCTACAGGGGGCAGATGGCTACACCTTC
CDR3 protein: CASSLQGADGYTF
J gene: TRBJ1-2
clone size: -
D gene: TRBD1
V gene: TRBV6-5
CDR3 length: 13

CDR3 DNA: TGTGCCAGCAGCGCGAGCCTGGGACAGGGGGCAATTGGGGCCAACGTCCTGACTTTC
CDR3 protein: CASSASLGQGAIGANVLTF
J gene: TRBJ2-6
clone size: -
D gene: TRBD1
V gene: TRBV9
CDR3 length: 19

CDR3 DNA: TGCGCCAGCAGCCAAGATCGGGCAGGTTCCTACGAGCAGTACTTC
CDR3 protein: CASSQDRAGSYEQYF
J gene: TRBJ2-7
clone size: -
D gene: -
V gene: TRBV4-3
CDR3 length: 15

CDR3 DNA: TGTGCCAGTAGTATCGACAGGGGGCCTTATGGCTACACCTTC
CDR3 protein: CASSIDRGPYGYTF
J gene: TRBJ1-2
clone size: -
D gene: TRBD1
V gene: TRBV19
CDR3 length: 14

CDR3 DNA: TGTGCCAGCAGCCCGGGGGCAGAAAAAGCTTACAATGAGCAGTTCTTC
CDR3 protein: CASSPGAEKAYNEQFF
J gene: TRBJ2-1
clone size: once
D gene: -
V gene: TRBV5-6
CDR3 length: 16

CDR3 DNA: TGTGCCAGCAGCCAAGTAGGGCAGGCGGGCACTGAAGCTTTCTTT
CDR3 protein: CASSQVGQAGTEAFF
J gene: TRBJ1-1
clone size: -
D gene: -
V gene: TRBV4-2
CDR3 length: 15

CDR3 DNA: TGTGCCAGCAGCCAAGATGGGACTAGCGGGAGGGTGGAGACCCAGTACTTC
CDR3 protein: CASSQDGTSGRVETQYF
J gene: TRBJ2-5
clone size: once
D gene: TRBD2
V gene: TRBV4-2
CDR3 length: 17